The clone carrying this TCR beta chain was observed a few times. The antigen is not known. TCRdb itself ran the 5' RACE reads through MiXCR, one entry per CDR3 protein. The table includes under 300,000 distinct CDR3 sequences, about 6.7% detected once. The data are from a study of identical twins. V was pared by 4 bases and J by 1 base, with 5 bases of the junction left unmatched. The CDR3 loop spans 15 amino acids. CDR1 is SGDLS, CDR2 YYNGEE, per germline. Study-level findings and limits: Within beta out-of-frame sequences, the excess sharing observed between twins was weaker. It was possible that invariant MAIT and iNKT cells partly confounded the zero-insertion analyses.

These same records also appear under a second study, on T cells expressing NK-cell markers. That paper adds: Sequencing covered eight donors, seven HCMV-seropositive and one seronegative.

The TCR sequence derives from a woman under 30 in good health. V and J are TRBV9 and TRBJ1-2; 9 bases fit TRBD1. Sample: CD8+ T cells sorted from blood. CDR3 region: CASSPWTGVNYGYTF. Written as DNA, the CDR3 is TGTGCCAGCAGCCCTTGGACAGGGGTTAACTATGGCTACACCTTC.